A single sample is the source of the 27 T cell receptor beta chains below, sequenced in a study of technical replicates of blood from several donors. Method: immunoSEQ multiplex PCR; TCRdb's copy keeps in-frame clones and lacks some. The sample includes fewer than 85,000 clones, approximately 96% of them seen just once. The sequenced sample consisted of T cells isolated from PBMCs. These receptors were collected from a human donor in good health.

This clone was seen a single time. The J gene is TRBJ2-1, the V gene TRBV28, with a weak D call TRBD2 (5 bases). Germline CDR1 reads MDHEN; CDR2 reads SYDVKM. V lost 7 bases and J lost 6, with 16 bases in between. The CDR3 spans 14 residues. CDR3 loop: CASKEPGYGNEQFF. The DNA for the CDR3 is TGTGCCAGCAAGGAGCCGGGGTACGGCAATGAGCAGTTCTTC. Drawing the rest from reference TRBV28 and TRBJ2-1, the complete variable domain is DVKVTQSSRYLVKRTGEKVFLECVQDMDHENMFWYRQDPGLGLRLIYFSYDVKMKEKGDIPEGYSVSREKKERFSLILESASTNQTSMYLCASKEPGYGNEQFFGPGTRLTVL.

Only one count was recorded for this clone. The chain has TRBV5-4 and TRBJ2-5; 8 nucleotides agree with TRBD2. CDR3 length equals 14 residues. The J segment lost 6 bases and the V segment lost 4 bases, leaving 8 bases of the junction unmatched. Germline V CDR1 and CDR2: SGHNT, YYREEE (reference sequence). This CDR3 reads CASSRSGKMQTQYF. The CDR3, as DNA: TGTGCCAGCAGCCGTAGCGGGAAAATGCAGACCCAGTACTTC.

V is TRBV5-4 and J is TRBJ1-1, with no clear D. Germline loops: CDR1 SGHNT, CDR2 YYREEE (reference sequence). The CDR3 covers 14 residues. The V end lost 3 bases, the J end lost 3 bases, and 12 bases lay between the germline ends. CDR3 DNA sequence: TGTGCCAGCAGCTACCCTAGCGGGGACACTGAAGCTTTCTTT. Amino acids: CASSYPSGDTEAFF.

This chain uses TRBV19 with TRBJ2-3; 10 nucleotides agree with TRBD2. The CDR3 is 17 residues long. The J segment lost 3 bases and the V segment lost 2 bases, leaving 8 bases of the junction unmatched. The V gene's germline CDR1 is LNHDA and CDR2 SQIVND (reference sequence). CDR3 amino acids: CASSISGASGSTDTQYF. CDR3 sequence (DNA): TGTGCCAGTAGTATAAGTGGGGCTAGCGGGAGTACAGATACGCAGTATTTT.

The chain recombines TRBV7-8 with TRBJ1-2, with D possibly TRBD1 on 6 matching bases. The length of the CDR3 is 15 residues. The V and J ends lost 2 bases and 2 bases respectively, with 12 bases between them. Looked up from germline, CDR1 is SGHVS and CDR2 is FQNEAQ. CDR3 region: CASSLKNRENYGYTF. In DNA, the CDR3 is TGTGCCAGCAGCTTAAAAAACAGGGAAAACTATGGCTACACCTTC. Full variable domain (rest looked up from reference TRBV7-8 and TRBJ1-2): GAGVSQSPRYKVAKRGQDVALRCDPISGHVSLFWYQQALGQGPEFLTYFQNEAQLDKSGLPSDRFFAERPEGSVSTLKIQRTQQEDSAVYLCASSLKNRENYGYTFGSGTRLTVV.

The DNA of the CDR3 is TGTGCCAGCAGCTTAGGAACCATACCGGGACTAGCGATGGAGACCCAGTACTTC. Translation gives CASSLGTIPGLAMETQYF. The chain carries TRBV11-2 and TRBJ2-5; 10 bases map to TRBD2. Germline-derived CDR1 and CDR2 are SGHAT and FQNNGV. J gave up 5 bases and V 1 base, and 13 bases lay outside the gene matches. This CDR3 is 18 amino acids long.

The CDR3 region is CSAPRDYGYTF. The CDR3 nucleotides read TGCAGCGCCCCTCGGGACTATGGCTACACCTTC. This chain uses TRBV29-1 with TRBJ1-2, with D hard to call. This CDR3 is built from 11 residues. CDR1 SQVTM and CDR2 ANQGSEA come from the germline V gene. Trimming stripped 7 bases from V and 3 bases from J, with 9 bases between. Complete variable domain (other parts from reference TRBV29-1 and TRBJ1-2): SAVISQKPSRDICQRGTSLTIQCQVDSQVTMMFWYRQQPGQSLTLIATANQGSEATYESGFVIDKFPISRPNLTFSTLTVSNMSPEDSSIYLCSAPRDYGYTFGSGTRLTVV.

V gene TRBV5-1 combines with J gene TRBJ1-4; TRBD1 is a possible D gene (6 bases). The ends were cut back, 0 bases at V and 3 bases at J, with 12 bases in the middle. The germline V gene has CDR1 SGHRS and CDR2 YFSETQ. The length of the CDR3 is 16 residues. The CDR3: CASSLVQGLSNEKLFF. The CDR3 nucleotides read TGCGCCAGCAGCTTGGTACAGGGTCTTTCTAATGAAAAACTGTTTTTT.

V usage is TRBV7-9 and J usage is TRBJ1-1; a weak D match, TRBD1 (6 bases). CDR1 is SEHNR and CDR2 is FQNEAQ in the germline V gene (reference sequence). The ends were cut back, 5 bases at V and 4 bases at J, with 11 bases in the middle. The CDR3 spans 13 residues. CDR3 region: CASSLTQGTEAFF. The CDR3 coding sequence is TGTGCCAGCAGCCTCACACAGGGCACTGAAGCTTTCTTT. Supplemented by reference TRBV7-9 and TRBJ1-1, the full variable domain reads DTGVSQNPRHKITKRGQNVTFRCDPISEHNRLYWYRQTLGQGPEFLTYFQNEAQLEKSRLLSDRFSAERPKGSFSTLEIQRTEQGDSAMYLCASSLTQGTEAFFGQGTRLTVV.

The chain couples TRBV6-5 to TRBJ1-1; D is possibly TRBD1 (5 bases). V shed 2 bases and J shed 6 bases, with 13 bases lying between them. The germline V gene encodes CDR1 MNHEY and CDR2 SVGAGI. The CDR3 spans 14 residues. CDR3 in amino acids: CASSYLGEGAEAFF. Written as DNA, the CDR3 is TGTGCCAGCAGTTACCTAGGGGAAGGGGCTGAAGCTTTCTTT.

The chain couples TRBV7-9 to TRBJ2-3; 11 nucleotides agree with TRBD2. Germline loops: CDR1 SEHNR, CDR2 FQNEAQ (reference sequence). Losses at the gene ends were 5 bases for V and 6 bases for J; bases not matched to a gene: 10. The CDR3 is 16 amino acids. CDR3 nucleotide sequence: TGTGCCAGCAGCCCACCCCTAGCGGGAGGCGGGGATACGCAGTATTTT. It encodes CASSPPLAGGGDTQYF.

This chain joins TRBV10-3 and TRBJ1-1, with D possibly matching TRBD1 (6 bases). The length of the CDR3 is 16 residues. V was shortened by 5 bases and J by 0 bases, with 16 bases between the two germline ends. Germline loops: CDR1 ENHRY, CDR2 SYGVKD. CDR3 protein: CAISRNRVLLNTEAFF. CDR3 in DNA: TGTGCCATCAGTAGAAACAGGGTACTATTGAACACTGAAGCTTTCTTT.

The chain is built from TRBV10-3 and TRBJ2-7; TRBD2 matches at 8 bases. Germline CDR1 is ENHRY and CDR2 is SYGVKD. The CDR3 is 16 amino acids. V shed 1 base, J shed 3 bases, and the junction held 8 bases outside the gene matches. CDR3 sequence (DNA): TGTGCCATCAGTGAGTACGTGGCGGGAGGCCGCTACGAGCAGTACTTC. This translates into CAISEYVAGGRYEQYF.

The J gene is TRBJ2-3, the V gene TRBV19; a possible D gene is TRBD1 (5 bases). V was pared by 5 bases and J by 6 bases, with 18 bases between. Per germline, CDR1 LNHDA and CDR2 SQIVND (reference sequence). CDR3 size: 15 residues. The CDR3 sequence is CASSLSPTSGDTQYF. CDR3 coding DNA: TGTGCCAGTAGTCTAAGCCCCACATCAGGGGATACGCAGTATTTT.

This clone was picked up one time. This rearrangement joins TRBV2 to TRBJ2-7; 8 bases line up with TRBD1. V lost 10 bases to trimming and J lost 0 bases; unmatched junction nucleotides: 5. This CDR3 has 13 amino acids. CDR1 is SNHLY and CDR2 is FYNNEI in the germline V gene. The CDR3 region has the DNA TGTGCCACCTGGGGACAGGTCTCCTACGAGCAGTACTTC. This translates into CATWGQVSYEQYF.

The rearrangement uses TRBV28 and TRBJ1-2; D uncertain. Trimming removed 5 bases at V and 4 bases at J, with 8 bases between. This CDR3 comprises 12 residues. The germline CDR1 and CDR2 sequences are MDHEN and SYDVKM. The CDR3: CASSDSGYGYTF. CDR3 in DNA: TGTGCCAGCAGTGATAGTGGCTATGGCTACACCTTC.

This chain uses TRBV28 with TRBJ2-5; D remains ambiguous. V was trimmed by 6 bases and J by 6 bases, leaving 14 bases between them. The CDR3 extends over 13 amino acids. Germline V gives CDR1 MDHEN, CDR2 SYDVKM. The CDR3 region is CASRLAQQQTQYF. CDR3 nucleotide sequence: TGTGCCAGCAGATTGGCACAGCAGCAGACCCAGTACTTC.

This clone was recorded once. The V call is TRBV11-2, the J call TRBJ2-3, with 7 bases that match TRBD1. Germline V gives CDR1 SGHAT, CDR2 FQNNGV. The CDR3 is 18 residues long. Trimming removed 5 bases from V and 2 bases from J; junction bases left unmatched: 16. The CDR3 spells CASSAGVTGYLNTDTQYF. The CDR3 coding sequence is TGTGCCAGCAGCGCTGGCGTGACAGGGTATCTCAACACAGATACGCAGTATTTT.

V and J are TRBV4-1 and TRBJ2-6; possible D gene TRBD1, 5 bases. The CDR3 contains 19 residues. Trimming stripped 1 base from V and 4 bases from J, with 20 bases between. Germline CDR1 and CDR2: MGHRA and YSYEKL. For the CDR3, the DNA is TGCGCCAGCAGCCAAGTTCCAGGGCAATTAGTGTCCGGGGCCAACGTCCTGACTTTC. Its protein product is CASSQVPGQLVSGANVLTF.

The rearrangement links TRBV7-9 to TRBJ1-2; D call uncertain. The ends were cut back, 1 base at V and 6 bases at J, with 9 bases in the middle. Germline CDR1 SEHNR, CDR2 FQNEAQ (reference sequence). The CDR3 is 13 residues long. The CDR3 reads CASSLVDNNGYTF. As DNA, the CDR3 is TGTGCCAGCAGCTTAGTTGACAACAATGGCTACACCTTC.

This clone appeared a few times. The genes are TRBV19 and TRBJ1-1; TRBD1 matches at 7 bases. This CDR3 is 13 amino acids long. V gave up 4 bases and J gave up 1 base; unmatched junction bases: 0. Germline loops: CDR1 LNHDA, CDR2 SQIVND (reference sequence). The CDR3 is CASSRQGNTEAFF. CDR3 DNA sequence: TGTGCCAGTAGTAGACAGGGGAACACTGAAGCTTTCTTT.

The genes are TRBV10-3 and TRBJ1-3; D is undetermined. The germline V gene has CDR1 ENHRY and CDR2 SYGVKD. Trimming cost V 3 bases and J 4 bases, with 4 bases left between them. This CDR3 contains 12 residues. CDR3 loop: CAISDRGNTIYF. The CDR3 nucleotides are TGTGCCATCAGTGATCGGGGAAACACCATATATTTT.

This chain uses TRBV7-7 with TRBJ2-3, with 7 bases identical to TRBD2. The CDR3 extends over 15 amino acids. The J segment lost 4 bases and the V segment lost 5 bases, leaving 9 bases of the junction unmatched. The V gene's germline CDR1 is SSHAT and CDR2 FNYEAQ (reference sequence). The DNA of the CDR3 is TGTGCCAGCAGCCCGAGCGGGACGTATGCAGATACGCAGTATTTT. It is translated as CASSPSGTYADTQYF.

V is TRBV27 and J is TRBJ1-1; no firm D call. The CDR3 consists of 14 residues. Germline V gene lookup returns CDR1 MNHEY and CDR2 SMNVEV (reference sequence). Trimming shortened V by 5 bases and J by 5 bases, and 15 bases separated the two germline ends. DNA for the CDR3: TGTGCCAGCAGTCCGCGGGTCCTGAGGACTGAAGCTTTCTTT. Translated, it gives CASSPRVLRTEAFF.

The V call is TRBV19, the J call TRBJ2-7; D perhaps matches TRBD2 (6 bases). The CDR3 contains 14 residues. Trimming pared 5 bases from V and 1 base from J, leaving 12 bases between. The germline CDR1 and CDR2 sequences are LNHDA and SQIVND (reference sequence). For the CDR3, the DNA is TGTGCCAGTAGTGTGACTAGGGGATCCTACGAGCAGTACTTC. Amino acid sequence: CASSVTRGSYEQYF.

V gene TRBV4-3 combines with J gene TRBJ2-3; 7 nucleotides match TRBD1. CDR1 LGHNA and CDR2 YSLEER come from the germline V gene. The CDR3 has 16 residues. The V segment lost 0 bases and the J segment 5 bases; nucleotides outside the gene matches: 8. The CDR3 DNA sequence: TGCGCCAGCAGCCAAGATCGTGACAGGGTGGAAGATACGCAGTATTTT. It specifies CASSQDRDRVEDTQYF.

The chain combines TRBV2 with TRBJ1-4, with D perhaps matching TRBD1 (6 bases). Trimming left V 11 bases short and J 6 bases short, with 16 bases between. Germline lookup yields CDR1 SNHLY and CDR2 FYNNEI. The CDR3 spans 13 residues. DNA for the CDR3: TGTGCCCGCTCCAGGGGAACAGATGAAAAACTGTTTTTT. It yields the protein CARSRGTDEKLFF.